The TCR beta chain under discussion was sequenced for a study of T cells in Graves' hyperthyroidism and ophthalmopathy. The source of the PBMCs was 10 ml of fresh peripheral blood. TCR beta CDR3 sequences were amplified from RNA transcripts. TCR CDR3 underwent first-round RT-PCR with the HTBI primer set. TCRdb used MiXCR to reprocess the multiplex PCR reads, holding one entry per CDR3 protein. The sample lists some 620,000 distinct CDR3 sequences; 16% were seen once. This clonotype was detected a few times. Trimming cost V 2 bases and J 5 bases, with 9 bases left between them. Per germline, CDR1 SGDLS and CDR2 YYNGEE. The CDR3 loop spans 13 amino acids.

Sequencing was done on a sample of blood. This clonotype was sampled from a woman in her 30s with Graves' hyperthyroidism. The rearrangement uses TRBV9 and TRBJ2-3, with D unresolved. CDR3 nucleotide sequence: TGTGCCAGCAGCGTGTCCGGCGGAGATACGCAGTATTTT. Protein: CASSVSGGDTQYF.